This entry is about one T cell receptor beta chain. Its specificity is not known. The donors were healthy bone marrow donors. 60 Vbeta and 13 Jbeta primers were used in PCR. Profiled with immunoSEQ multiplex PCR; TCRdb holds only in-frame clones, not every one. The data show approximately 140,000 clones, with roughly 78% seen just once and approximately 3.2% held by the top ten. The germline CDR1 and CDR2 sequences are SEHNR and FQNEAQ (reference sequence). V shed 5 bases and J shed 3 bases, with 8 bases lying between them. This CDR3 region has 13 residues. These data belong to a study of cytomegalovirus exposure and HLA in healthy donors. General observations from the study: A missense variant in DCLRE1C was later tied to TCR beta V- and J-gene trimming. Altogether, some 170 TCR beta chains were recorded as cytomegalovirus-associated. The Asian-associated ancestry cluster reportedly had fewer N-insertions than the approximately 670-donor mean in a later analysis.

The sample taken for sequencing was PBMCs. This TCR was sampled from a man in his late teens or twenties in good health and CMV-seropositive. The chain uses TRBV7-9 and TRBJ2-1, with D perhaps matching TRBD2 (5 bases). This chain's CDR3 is CASSLRDYNEQFF. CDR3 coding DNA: TGTGCCAGCAGCCTCCGGGACTACAATGAGCAGTTCTTC.